The clone carrying this T cell receptor (beta chain) was found many times. Its antigen is currently unknown. This entry belongs to a study of regulatory T cells in long-lasting Graves disease. Time point indicated: newly diagnosed GD, antithyroid drugs for less than 3 months. Researchers made the TCR library from RNA that was extracted from PBMCs. CDR3 regions were amplified by Arm-PCR using iRepertoire HTBI primers to build TCR beta libraries. MiXCR was run by TCRdb on the multiplex PCR reads, yielding one entry per CDR3 protein. The sample carries roughly 410,000 distinct CDR3 sequences, about 15% recorded once. Broader study findings: Accuracy might have suffered from few samples.

The CDR3 runs 12 residues. Per the germline V gene, CDR1 is SGHKS and CDR2 is YYEKEE (reference sequence). V was clipped by 2 bases and J by 6 bases, with 9 bases between them. The data were also submitted as part of a second study, on T cells in Graves' hyperthyroidism and ophthalmopathy. This second study says: Diagnoses were established using clinical symptoms, serum thyroxine and TRAb, thyroid ultrasound and orbital computed tomography.

The sequences come from peripheral blood mononuclear cells (PBMCs), collected at new diagnosis, from a patient treated with antithyroid drugs. V is TRBV5-5 and J is TRBJ2-7; either TRBD1 or TRBD2 may fit D (5 bases each). The source of this sequence is a woman between 35 and 50 years old with Graves disease. The CDR3 loop reads CASSFDGAEQYF. CDR3 nucleotide sequence: TGTGCCAGCAGCTTTGACGGGGCCGAGCAGTACTTC.